This is a list of T cell receptor beta chains from one sample in a study of CD8 T cells in ankylosing spondylitis. TCRdb ran MiXCR on the 5' RACE reads and lists one entry per CDR3 protein. The repertoire holds some 140,000 distinct CDR3 sequences, with 7% to 10% as singletons. Sequencing was performed on synovial fluid, either unsorted or a sorted T cell fraction (not recorded which). The receptors stem from a male donor with ankylosing spondylitis. CDR3s leave out the opening cysteine and the closing phenylalanine or tryptophan. Size is stated for part of the rows, as once, few or many counts, or as a class when the clone is expanded.

v_call	j_call	clone_size	cdr3_aa
TRBV20-1	TRBJ2-4	.	SARSRDSQY
TRBV20-1	TRBJ2-7	.	SARDPKIGEQY
TRBV4-3	TRBJ1-1	few	ASSQDRHRSLPEAF
TRBV25-1	TRBJ1-1	many	ASSGGPGNTEAF
TRBV20-1	TRBJ1-2	many	SAPRDFSNYGYT
TRBV12-3/TRBV12-4	TRBJ1-5	many	ASDSGGYSNQPQH
TRBV10-2	TRBJ2-1	few	ASSQPGLAFFNEQF
TRBV20-1	TRBJ2-1	many	SAQAGGGYNEQF
TRBV5-5	TRBJ2-3	.	ASSLGTGGDTQY
TRBV20-1	TRBJ2-7	many	SARGVPGTGYNEQY
TRBV28	TRBJ1-2	many	ASSHRDSYGYT
TRBV6-1	TRBJ2-5	few	ASSPRTGEYQETQY
TRBV14	TRBJ2-1	many	ASSQGGGPVEQF
TRBV4-2	TRBJ1-1	many	ASSQDRTGGEGHTEAF
TRBV28	TRBJ1-4	few	ASSLSGVYEKLF
TRBV29-1	TRBJ2-1	medium-sized	ITTQPSGSYNEQF
TRBV20-1	TRBJ1-5	few	SASPAGGNQPQH
TRBV7-2	TRBJ1-1	many	ASSATQGRAF
TRBV2	TRBJ2-5	.	ASSLLAGGQTQY
TRBV7-2	TRBJ1-5	.	ASSLGGTHNQPQH
TRBV12-3/TRBV12-4	TRBJ2-5	many	ASSSETGTETQY
TRBV28	TRBJ2-7	few	ASSIGQSYEQY
TRBV7-2	TRBJ2-7	few	ASSFREYEQY
TRBV29-1	TRBJ2-5	few	SGGGGPTGETQY
TRBV7-6	TRBJ2-5	many	ASSLPSGETQY
TRBV7-2	TRBJ1-1	many	ASSLNVRKAF
TRBV2	TRBJ1-1	.	ASSLTVMNTEAF
TRBV5-1	TRBJ1-1	few	ASSLQGLRTEAF
TRBV27	TRBJ1-3	.	ASGWAGAGNTIY
TRBV5-1	TRBJ2-2	.	ASTPTGGGGGGELF
TRBV11-2	TRBJ2-3	many	ASSWTASTDTQY
TRBV20-1	TRBJ2-5	many	SASSPGTGVLETQY
TRBV7-3	TRBJ2-2	many	ASSLARDDTGELF
TRBV12-3/TRBV12-4	TRBJ1-5	.	ASSLQGLDQPQH
TRBV30	TRBJ2-3	few	AWTFGPRRWY
TRBV6-6	TRBJ1-6	few	ASYTSYNSPLH
TRBV5-1	TRBJ1-2	.	ASGLQGTYGYT
TRBV4-3	TRBJ1-2	.	ASSQDTPGPYGYT
TRBV28	TRBJ1-1	many	ASSPGQVPEAF
TRBV7-2	TRBJ1-4	.	ASSLSRGGEKLF
TRBV20-1	TRBJ1-6	.	SARDWGDNSPLH
TRBV5-1	TRBJ2-5	many	ASSLRATQETQY
TRBV10-3	TRBJ1-2	.	AISESGPGTGYGYT
TRBV28	TRBJ2-1	few	ASSLEGTSGGREQF